These 3 T cell receptor beta chains were sequenced from one sample in a study of blood T cell repertoires in COVID-19. Assay used: immunoSEQ multiplex PCR; TCRdb lists only in-frame clones, some missing. The sample contains 200,000 or so clones, around 88% of which appear only once. The sequencing input was PBMCs or T cells enriched from blood (not recorded which). These receptors came from a woman aged 40 to 49 with acute COVID-19.

About this clone: Other DNA sequences of this sample code for an identical CDR3. The chain has TRBV5-1 and TRBJ2-3; 10 bases are shared with TRBD2. This CDR3 is 14 amino acids long. Losses at the gene ends were 4 bases for V and 4 bases for J; bases not matched to a gene: 3. Germline CDR1 is SGHRS and CDR2 is YFSETQ. The DNA for the CDR3 is TGCGCCAGCAGCCTAGCGGGAGTAGCAGATACGCAGTATTTT. It is translated as CASSLAGVADTQYF.

The chain links TRBV7-6 to TRBJ1-1; possible D gene TRBD1, 5 bases. Trimming took 1 base from V and 3 from J, leaving 12 bases between them. Germline CDR1 is SGHVS and CDR2 is FNYEAQ. The CDR3 covers 15 residues. The CDR3 coding sequence is TGTGCCAGCAGCTTAGTTCCAGGGTGGGACACTGAAGCTTTCTTT. The encoded protein is CASSLVPGWDTEAFF.

This chain links TRBV24-1 with TRBJ1-5, with D perhaps TRBD1 (6 bases). From germline, CDR1 is KGHDR and CDR2 SFDVKD. V lost 0 bases, J lost 0 bases, and 14 bases lay in between. The CDR3 covers 18 residues. The CDR3 DNA is TGTGCCACCAGTGATTTGACAGACGAGGGACATAGCAATCAGCCCCAGCATTTT. It specifies CATSDLTDEGHSNQPQHF.